The text below deals with one T cell receptor beta chain. Antigen specificity is unknown. V gave up 3 bases and J gave up 9 bases; unmatched junction bases: 11. The CDR3 length is 15 residues. Germline-derived CDR1 and CDR2 are MDHEN and SYDVKM. The method was immunoSEQ multiplex PCR; TCRdb's version includes in-frame clones alone and lacks a portion of them. The profile shows under 15,000 clones, around 83% of them singletons. These data come from a study of PD-1 blockade in mismatch repair-deficient tumors. Across the whole study: All were previously treated, progressing patients with 12 mismatch repair-deficient cancer types. Study outcomes and limitations: Tumor-resident clones, often absent from pretreatment blood, expanded after pembrolizumab and then contracted.

Every patient had mismatch repair deficiency by PCR or immunohistochemistry. The TCR-sequenced patients were a few responders to pembrolizumab. The sequences come from PBMCs, collected approximately 14 weeks after starting pembrolizumab. The chain combines TRBV28 with TRBJ2-1, with 7 nucleotides matching TRBD1. This clonotype originated in an adult with mismatch repair-deficient cancer. The CDR3 is CASSFKTGLKGEQFF. The CDR3 nucleotides read TGTGCCAGCAGTTTCAAGACAGGGCTAAAAGGTGAGCAGTTCTTC. Together with reference TRBV28 and TRBJ2-1, the CDR3 gives the full variable domain: DVKVTQSSRYLVKRTGEKVFLECVQDMDHENMFWYRQDPGLGLRLIYFSYDVKMKEKGDIPEGYSVSREKKERFSLILESASTNQTSMYLCASSFKTGLKGEQFFGPGTRLTVL.